This TCR beta chain was documented in a study of blood T cell repertoires in COVID-19. Study-level background: The United States, Italy and Spain supplied acute and convalescent COVID-19 samples. The cDNA or gDNA used as material had been derived from T cells, B-cell-depleted T cells, or PBMCs.

V lost 2 bases to trimming and J lost 4 bases; unmatched junction nucleotides: 1. This CDR3 region has 13 residues. Germline CDR1 and CDR2: SGHTA and FQGTGA. This clone was detected only a few times. Other DNA sequences of this sample code for an identical CDR3. Authors' analysis steps: Nucleated cell counts were estimated from reference gene primer amplification. Here immunoSEQ multiplex PCR was the method, and the copy in TCRdb shows in-frame clones only, minus some. Clonal size and the V and J genes are those of that table, whereas D and trimming came from the DNA. The table shows about 110,000 clones, with roughly 84% occurring only once.

Input material: peripheral blood. The TCR was taken from a human donor in a cohort sampled during active COVID-19. This chain uses TRBV7-3 with TRBJ1-1, with 7 positions matching TRBD1. CDR3 residues: CASSLRQGTEAFF. DNA for the CDR3: TGTGCCAGCAGCTTACGACAGGGCACTGAAGCTTTCTTT.